These 3 T cell receptor beta chains came from one sample sequenced in a study of OX40 agonist ivuxolimab in advanced cancers. Method: immunoSEQ multiplex PCR; TCRdb's copy keeps in-frame clones and lacks some. The sample holds around 56,000 clones; over 80% are singletons and the top ten take roughly 5%. This sample comprised CD4+ or CD8+ T cells sorted from blood, obtained in a trial of the OX40 agonist ivuxolimab. The receptor source for this set is an adult with an advanced solid tumor such as melanoma, head and neck, liver or kidney cancer.

This clone was counted a single time. This sequence joins TRBV27 and TRBJ2-7; 9 positions match TRBD1. The V segment lost 2 bases and the J segment 3 bases; nucleotides outside the gene matches: 11. CDR1 is MNHEY and CDR2 is SMNVEV in the germline V gene (reference sequence). The CDR3 is 17 residues long. CDR3 sequence (DNA): TGTGCCAGCAGTTTAAAATACCCGACAGGGGGGGACTACGAGCAGTACTTC. Protein product: CASSLKYPTGGDYEQYF.

CDR3 nucleotide sequence: TGCGCCAGCAGCCAAGACGCGGGACTAGCGGGAGAGAGTGAGCAGTTCTTC. Amino acid sequence: CASSQDAGLAGESEQFF. This chain links TRBV4-1 with TRBJ2-1; TRBD2 matches 14 bases. This CDR3 spans 17 amino acids. With 0 bases clipped from V and 9 bases from J, the junction kept 7 bases outside the gene matches. Per the germline V gene, CDR1 is MGHRA and CDR2 is YSYEKL.

The V gene is TRBV30, the J gene TRBJ2-5; 7 nucleotides line up with TRBD1. Germline lookup yields CDR1 GTSNPN and CDR2 SVGIG (reference sequence). The V gene end was trimmed by 2 bases and the J gene end by 2 bases; junction bases not matched to a gene: 11. This CDR3 has 16 amino acids. Here the CDR3 DNA reads TGTGCCTGGAGTTTATTTATCGGGACAGTACAAGAGACCCAGTACTTC. Translation gives CAWSLFIGTVQETQYF.